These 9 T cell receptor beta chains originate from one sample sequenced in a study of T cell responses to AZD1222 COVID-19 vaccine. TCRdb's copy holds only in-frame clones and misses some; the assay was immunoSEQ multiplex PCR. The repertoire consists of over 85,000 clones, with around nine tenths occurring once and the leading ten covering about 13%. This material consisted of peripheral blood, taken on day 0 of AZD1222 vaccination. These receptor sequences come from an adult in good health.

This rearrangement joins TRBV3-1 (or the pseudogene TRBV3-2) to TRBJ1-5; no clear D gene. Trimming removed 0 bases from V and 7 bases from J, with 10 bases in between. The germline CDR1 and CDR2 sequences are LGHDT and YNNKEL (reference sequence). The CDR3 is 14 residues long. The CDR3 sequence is CASSQDSGRQPQHF. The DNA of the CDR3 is TGTGCCAGCAGCCAAGATTCCGGGAGGCAGCCCCAGCATTTT.

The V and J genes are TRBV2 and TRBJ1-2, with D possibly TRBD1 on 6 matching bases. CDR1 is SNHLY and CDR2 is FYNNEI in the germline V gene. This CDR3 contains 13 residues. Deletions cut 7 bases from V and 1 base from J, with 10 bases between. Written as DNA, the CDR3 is TGTGCCAGCACCAAGGACAGTAACTATGGCTACACCTTC. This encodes CASTKDSNYGYTF. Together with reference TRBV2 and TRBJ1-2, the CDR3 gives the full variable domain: EPEVTQTPSHQVTQMGQEVILRCVPISNHLYFYWYRQILGQKVEFLVSFYNNEISEKSEIFDDQFSVERPDGSNFTLKIRSTKLEDSAMYFCASTKDSNYGYTFGSGTRLTVV.

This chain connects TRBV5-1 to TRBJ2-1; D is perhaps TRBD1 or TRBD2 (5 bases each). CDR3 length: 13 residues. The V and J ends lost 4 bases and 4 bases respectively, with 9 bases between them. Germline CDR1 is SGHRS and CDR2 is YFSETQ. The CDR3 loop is CASSGDLYNEQFF. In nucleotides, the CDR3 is TGCGCCAGCAGCGGGGACCTATACAATGAGCAGTTCTTC.

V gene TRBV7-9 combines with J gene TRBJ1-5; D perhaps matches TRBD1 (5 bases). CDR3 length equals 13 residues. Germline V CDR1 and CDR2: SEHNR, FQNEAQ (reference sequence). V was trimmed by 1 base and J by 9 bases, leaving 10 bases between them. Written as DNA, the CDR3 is TGTGCCAGCAGCTTAGAGGGTGGGGGGCCCCAGCATTTT. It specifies CASSLEGGGPQHF.

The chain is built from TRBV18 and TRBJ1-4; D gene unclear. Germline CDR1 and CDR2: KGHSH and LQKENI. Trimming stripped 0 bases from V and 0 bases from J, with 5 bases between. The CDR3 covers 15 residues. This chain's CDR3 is CASSPPGATNEKLFF. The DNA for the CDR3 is TGTGCCAGCTCACCACCGGGCGCAACTAATGAAAAACTGTTTTTT.

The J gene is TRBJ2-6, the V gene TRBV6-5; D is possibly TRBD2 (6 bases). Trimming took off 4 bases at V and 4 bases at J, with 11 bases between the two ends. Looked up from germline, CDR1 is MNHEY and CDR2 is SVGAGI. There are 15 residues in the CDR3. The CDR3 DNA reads TGTGCCAGCAGTTTAAGGGAGGCCGGGGCCAACGTCCTGACTTTC. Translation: CASSLREAGANVLTF.

The CDR3 DNA reads as TGTGCCAGCAGCCTACGCGGGAACTACGAGCAGTACTTC. It encodes CASSLRGNYEQYF. The V and J genes are TRBV13 and TRBJ2-7, with D tentatively TRBD2 (6 bases). The V end was cut by 5 bases, the J end by 3 bases, with 11 bases between. The CDR3 has 13 residues. The germline CDR1 and CDR2 sequences are PRHDT and FYEKMQ (reference sequence).

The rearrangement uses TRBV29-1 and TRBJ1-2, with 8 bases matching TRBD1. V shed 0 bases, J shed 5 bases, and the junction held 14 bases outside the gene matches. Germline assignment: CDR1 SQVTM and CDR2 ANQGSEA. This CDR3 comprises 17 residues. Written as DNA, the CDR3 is TGCAGCGTTGAAGATTATAAAGAGACAGGGGTTGGGTATGGCTACACCTTC. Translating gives CSVEDYKETGVGYGYTF. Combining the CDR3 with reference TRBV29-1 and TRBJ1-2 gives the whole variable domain SAVISQKPSRDICQRGTSLTIQCQVDSQVTMMFWYRQQPGQSLTLIATANQGSEATYESGFVIDKFPISRPNLTFSTLTVSNMSPEDSSIYLCSVEDYKETGVGYGYTFGSGTRLTVV.

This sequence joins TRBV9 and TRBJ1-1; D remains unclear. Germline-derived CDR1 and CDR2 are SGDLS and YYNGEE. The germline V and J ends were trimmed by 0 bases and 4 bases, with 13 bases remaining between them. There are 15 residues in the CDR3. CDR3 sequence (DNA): TGTGCCAGCAGCGTAGGAGGCCAGTTTCGCACTGAAGCTTTCTTT. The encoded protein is CASSVGGQFRTEAFF.